The rows below give T cell receptor beta chains drawn from one sample of a study of blood T cell repertoires in COVID-19. Produced via immunoSEQ multiplex PCR; TCRdb's table is partial and in-frame only. The sample shows about 150,000 clones, about 90% of them seen only once. Sequencing was carried out using peripheral blood. These receptors originate from a man over 45 who had recovered from COVID-19. Both conserved end residues are part of each CDR3. The D gene is left open where the match is weak. Size is stated for part of the rows, as once, few or many counts, or as a class when the clone is expanded.

CDR3 protein: CASSPSGGASLRFFYEQFF; CDR3 DNA: TGTGCCAGCAGCCCTAGCGGGGGGGCCTCTCTTCGGTTCTTTTATGAGCAGTTCTTC; clone size: -; V gene: TRBV5-4; D gene: TRBD2; J gene: TRBJ2-1; CDR3 length: 19
CDR3 protein: CASSLTGTGNTIYF; CDR3 DNA: TGTGCCAGCAGCTTAACAGGGACTGGAAACACCATATATTTT; clone size: once; V gene: TRBV7-2; D gene: -; J gene: TRBJ1-3; CDR3 length: 14
CDR3 protein: CASSSARDSYEQYF; CDR3 DNA: TGTGCCAGTAGTTCGGCCAGGGATTCCTACGAGCAGTACTTC; clone size: -; V gene: TRBV19; D gene: -; J gene: TRBJ2-7; CDR3 length: 14
CDR3 protein: CASNGGSNSPLHF; CDR3 DNA: TGTGCCAGCAACGGGGGGTCTAATTCACCCCTCCACTTT; clone size: few; V gene: TRBV2; D gene: -; J gene: TRBJ1-6; CDR3 length: 13
CDR3 protein: CASSPDTNYGYTF; CDR3 DNA: TGTGCCAGCAGCCCCGACACTAACTATGGCTACACCTTC; clone size: -; V gene: TRBV11-2; D gene: -; J gene: TRBJ1-2; CDR3 length: 13
CDR3 protein: CSASRTNQPQHF; CDR3 DNA: TGCAGTGCTAGTCGGACAAATCAGCCCCAGCATTTT; clone size: -; V gene: TRBV20-1; D gene: -; J gene: TRBJ1-5; CDR3 length: 12
CDR3 protein: CAGSTKHGNYGYTF; CDR3 DNA: TGCGCCGGGAGCACAAAGCATGGGAACTATGGCTACACCTTC; clone size: -; V gene: TRBV4-1; D gene: -; J gene: TRBJ1-2; CDR3 length: 14
CDR3 protein: CASSRSLGREAPQYF; CDR3 DNA: TGTGCCAGCAGCCGGTCGCTGGGGCGGGAGGCGCCCCAGTACTTC; clone size: -; V gene: TRBV4-2; D gene: TRBD2; J gene: TRBJ2-5; CDR3 length: 15
CDR3 protein: CASRRTGTGELFF; CDR3 DNA: TGTGCCAGCAGGAGGACAGGGACCGGGGAGCTGTTTTTT; clone size: -; V gene: TRBV6-5; D gene: TRBD1; J gene: TRBJ2-2; CDR3 length: 13
CDR3 protein: CASSQGLAGGLETQYF; CDR3 DNA: TGCGCCAGCAGCCAGGGACTAGCGGGGGGTTTGGAGACCCAGTACTTC; clone size: -; V gene: TRBV5-1; D gene: TRBD2; J gene: TRBJ2-5; CDR3 length: 16
CDR3 protein: CASSPQGAGSPDTQYF; CDR3 DNA: TGTGCCAGCAGCCCTCAGGGGGCGGGAAGTCCAGATACGCAGTATTTT; clone size: -; V gene: TRBV27; D gene: TRBD1; J gene: TRBJ2-3; CDR3 length: 16
CDR3 protein: CASSQDGRGYNSPLHF; CDR3 DNA: TGCGCCAGCAGCCAAGATGGTAGGGGCTATAATTCACCCCTCCACTTT; clone size: -; V gene: TRBV4-3; D gene: -; J gene: TRBJ1-6; CDR3 length: 16
CDR3 protein: CASSLAGTALGEAFF; CDR3 DNA: TGTGCCAGCAGCTTAGCCGGGACAGCCCTGGGTGAAGCTTTCTTT; clone size: -; V gene: TRBV7-9; D gene: TRBD1; J gene: TRBJ1-1; CDR3 length: 15
CDR3 protein: CAISQEDTQYF; CDR3 DNA: TGTGCCATCAGCCAGGAAGATACGCAGTATTTT; clone size: -; V gene: TRBV10-3; D gene: -; J gene: TRBJ2-3; CDR3 length: 11
CDR3 protein: CASRPGQPFSGANVLTF; CDR3 DNA: TGCGCCAGCAGGCCGGGACAGCCCTTTTCTGGGGCCAACGTCCTGACTTTC; clone size: -; V gene: TRBV23-1; D gene: TRBD1; J gene: TRBJ2-6; CDR3 length: 17
CDR3 protein: CASSIAGTNYNEQFF; CDR3 DNA: TGTGCCAGTAGTATAGCGGGGACAAATTACAATGAGCAGTTCTTC; clone size: -; V gene: TRBV19; D gene: -; J gene: TRBJ2-1; CDR3 length: 15
CDR3 protein: CASSLENGFAYGYTF; CDR3 DNA: TGTGCCAGCAGCTTAGAGAACGGGTTTGCCTATGGCTACACCTTC; clone size: -; V gene: TRBV11-2; D gene: -; J gene: TRBJ1-2; CDR3 length: 15
CDR3 protein: CATKDSTYNEQFF; CDR3 DNA: TGTGCCACCAAGGACAGTACCTACAATGAGCAGTTCTTC; clone size: -; V gene: TRBV6-4; D gene: -; J gene: TRBJ2-1; CDR3 length: 13
CDR3 protein: CASSQDRGQDYEAFF; CDR3 DNA: TGTGCCAGCAGCCAAGATCGGGGCCAGGACTATGAAGCTTTCTTT; clone size: -; V gene: TRBV4-2; D gene: -; J gene: TRBJ1-1; CDR3 length: 15
CDR3 protein: CATSDLQGAGANVLTF; CDR3 DNA: TGTGCCACCAGTGATTTGCAGGGGGCTGGGGCCAACGTCCTGACTTTC; clone size: -; V gene: TRBV24-1; D gene: TRBD1; J gene: TRBJ2-6; CDR3 length: 16
CDR3 protein: CASSSGLGRGRNEQFF; CDR3 DNA: TGCGCCAGCAGCTCTGGGCTGGGCAGGGGGCGCAATGAGCAGTTCTTC; clone size: -; V gene: TRBV5-1; D gene: TRBD1; J gene: TRBJ2-1; CDR3 length: 16
CDR3 protein: CASSQVWQGSDEQFF; CDR3 DNA: TGTGCCAGCAGCCAAGTCTGGCAGGGATCCGATGAGCAGTTCTTC; clone size: -; V gene: TRBV3-1/TRBV3-2; D gene: -; J gene: TRBJ2-1; CDR3 length: 15
CDR3 protein: CASSSGSGGPYEQYF; CDR3 DNA: TGTGCCAGCAGTTCGGGGTCGGGGGGTCCCTACGAGCAGTACTTC; clone size: once; V gene: TRBV6-2/TRBV6-3; D gene: TRBD2; J gene: TRBJ2-7; CDR3 length: 15
CDR3 protein: CASGGQGLTSYNEQFF; CDR3 DNA: TGCGCCAGCGGAGGGCAGGGCTTGACCTCCTACAATGAGCAGTTCTTC; clone size: once; V gene: TRBV4-3; D gene: -; J gene: TRBJ2-1; CDR3 length: 16
CDR3 protein: CAWDSHPRRGIGAGETQYF; CDR3 DNA: TGTGCCTGGGACTCCCACCCTCGGCGGGGGATAGGGGCGGGGGAGACCCAGTACTTC; clone size: -; V gene: TRBV30; D gene: TRBD2; J gene: TRBJ2-5; CDR3 length: 19
CDR3 protein: CASSLRDSLADTQYF; CDR3 DNA: TGTGCCAGCAGCCTACGGGACTCCCTGGCAGATACGCAGTATTTT; clone size: -; V gene: TRBV5-6; D gene: -; J gene: TRBJ2-3; CDR3 length: 15
CDR3 protein: CASSEQGQQETQYF; CDR3 DNA: TGTGCCAGCAGCGAACAGGGCCAGCAAGAGACCCAGTACTTC; clone size: -; V gene: TRBV7-7; D gene: -; J gene: TRBJ2-5; CDR3 length: 14
CDR3 protein: CASSLALTAGGSGTQYF; CDR3 DNA: TGTGCCAGCAGCTTAGCGCTAACGGCAGGGGGGTCAGGTACGCAGTATTTT; clone size: -; V gene: TRBV7-2; D gene: -; J gene: TRBJ2-3; CDR3 length: 17
CDR3 protein: CASSYEGANTGELFF; CDR3 DNA: TGTGCCAGCAGTTACGAGGGGGCGAACACCGGGGAGCTGTTTTTT; clone size: -; V gene: TRBV6-5; D gene: -; J gene: TRBJ2-2; CDR3 length: 15
CDR3 protein: CSVERTGVRTDTQYF; CDR3 DNA: TGCAGCGTTGAAAGGACAGGGGTCCGCACAGATACGCAGTATTTT; clone size: -; V gene: TRBV29-1; D gene: TRBD1; J gene: TRBJ2-3; CDR3 length: 15
CDR3 protein: CAWSVLAGIGELFF; CDR3 DNA: TGTGCCTGGAGTGTCCTAGCGGGGATCGGGGAGCTGTTTTTT; clone size: -; V gene: TRBV30; D gene: TRBD2; J gene: TRBJ2-2; CDR3 length: 14
CDR3 protein: CASRGQGETGELFF; CDR3 DNA: TGTGCCAGCAGGGGACAGGGCGAAACCGGGGAGCTGTTTTTT; clone size: -; V gene: TRBV6-6; D gene: TRBD1; J gene: TRBJ2-2; CDR3 length: 14
CDR3 protein: CAWSVQTNTEAFF; CDR3 DNA: TGTGCCTGGAGTGTACAGACAAACACTGAAGCTTTCTTT; clone size: -; V gene: TRBV30; D gene: -; J gene: TRBJ1-1; CDR3 length: 13
CDR3 protein: CASSFEEAEAFF; CDR3 DNA: TGTGCCAGCAGCTTCGAGGAGGCTGAAGCTTTCTTT; clone size: few; V gene: TRBV7-9; D gene: -; J gene: TRBJ1-1; CDR3 length: 12
CDR3 protein: CASSHGTLTSYGYTF; CDR3 DNA: TGTGCCAGCAGCCATGGGACCTTGACTAGCTATGGCTACACCTTC; clone size: -; V gene: TRBV3-1/TRBV3-2; D gene: -; J gene: TRBJ1-2; CDR3 length: 15